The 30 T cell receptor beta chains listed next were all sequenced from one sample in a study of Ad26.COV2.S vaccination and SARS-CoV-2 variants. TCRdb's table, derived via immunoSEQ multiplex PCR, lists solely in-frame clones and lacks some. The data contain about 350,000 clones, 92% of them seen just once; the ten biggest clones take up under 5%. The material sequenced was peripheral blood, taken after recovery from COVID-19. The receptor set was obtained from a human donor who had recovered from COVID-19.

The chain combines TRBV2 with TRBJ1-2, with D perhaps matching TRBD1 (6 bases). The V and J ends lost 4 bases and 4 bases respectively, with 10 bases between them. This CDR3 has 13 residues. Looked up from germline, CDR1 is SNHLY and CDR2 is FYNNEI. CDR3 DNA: TGTGCCAGCAGTGGACAGGTTGCCTATGGCTACACCTTC. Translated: CASSGQVAYGYTF.

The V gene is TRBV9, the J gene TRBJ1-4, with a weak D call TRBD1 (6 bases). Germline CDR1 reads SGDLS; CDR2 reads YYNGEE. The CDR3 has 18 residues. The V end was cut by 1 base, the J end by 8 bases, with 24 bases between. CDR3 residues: CASSVSVDWTAWGEKLFF. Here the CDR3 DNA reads TGTGCCAGCAGCGTATCCGTAGACTGGACAGCCTGGGGGGAAAAACTGTTTTTT.

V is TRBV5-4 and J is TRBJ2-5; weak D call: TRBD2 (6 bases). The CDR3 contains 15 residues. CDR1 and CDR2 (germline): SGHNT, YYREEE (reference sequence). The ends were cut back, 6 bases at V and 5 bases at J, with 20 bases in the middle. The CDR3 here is CASTRGGSGRETQYF. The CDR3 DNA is TGTGCCAGCACGAGGGGAGGTTCAGGGCGCGAGACCCAGTACTTC.

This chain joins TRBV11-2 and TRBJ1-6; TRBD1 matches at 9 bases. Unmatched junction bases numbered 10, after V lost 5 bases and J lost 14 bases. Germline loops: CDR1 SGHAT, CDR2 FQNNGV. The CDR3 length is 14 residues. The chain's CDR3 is CASSLGDRAFSLHF. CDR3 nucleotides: TGTGCCAGCAGCCTCGGGGACAGGGCCTTTTCCCTCCACTTT.

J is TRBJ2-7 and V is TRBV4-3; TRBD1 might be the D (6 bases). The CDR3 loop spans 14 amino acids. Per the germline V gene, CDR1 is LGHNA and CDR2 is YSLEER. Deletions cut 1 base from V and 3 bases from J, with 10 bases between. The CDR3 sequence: CASSQGTESYEQYF. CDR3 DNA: TGCGCCAGCAGCCAAGGGACAGAAAGCTACGAGCAGTACTTC.

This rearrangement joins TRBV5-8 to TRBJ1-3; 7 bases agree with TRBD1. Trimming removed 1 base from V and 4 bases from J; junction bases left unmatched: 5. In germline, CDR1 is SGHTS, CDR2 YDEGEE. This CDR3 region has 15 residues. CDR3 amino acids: CASSLRTGPGNTIYF. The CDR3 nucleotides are TGTGCCAGCAGCTTGCGGACAGGCCCGGGAAACACCATATATTTT.

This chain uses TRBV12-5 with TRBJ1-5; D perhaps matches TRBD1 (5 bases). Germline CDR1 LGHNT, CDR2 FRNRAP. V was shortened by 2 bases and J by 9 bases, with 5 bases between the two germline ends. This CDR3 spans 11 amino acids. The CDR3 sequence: CASGLRGPQHF. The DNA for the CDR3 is TGTGCTAGTGGTTTGAGGGGGCCCCAGCATTTT.

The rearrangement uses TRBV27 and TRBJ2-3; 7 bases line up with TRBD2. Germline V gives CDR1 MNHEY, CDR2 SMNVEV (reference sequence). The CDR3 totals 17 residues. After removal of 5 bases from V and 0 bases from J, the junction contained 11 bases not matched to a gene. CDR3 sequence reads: CASSPRPAGVSTDTQYF. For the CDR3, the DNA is TGTGCCAGCAGTCCCCGCCCTGCGGGGGTTAGCACAGATACGCAGTATTTT.

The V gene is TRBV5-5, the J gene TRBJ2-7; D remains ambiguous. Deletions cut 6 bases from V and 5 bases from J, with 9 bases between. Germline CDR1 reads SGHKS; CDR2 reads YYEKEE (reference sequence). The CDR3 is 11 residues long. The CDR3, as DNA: TGTGCCAGCACCAATGGAAACGAGCAGTACTTC. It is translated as CASTNGNEQYF.

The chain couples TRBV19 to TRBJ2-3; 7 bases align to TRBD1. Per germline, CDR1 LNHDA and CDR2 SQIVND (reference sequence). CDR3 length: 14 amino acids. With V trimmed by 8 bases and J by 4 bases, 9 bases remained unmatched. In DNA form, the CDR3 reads TGTGCCAGTGCCGACAGGGACAGCGCAGATACGCAGTATTTT. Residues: CASADRDSADTQYF. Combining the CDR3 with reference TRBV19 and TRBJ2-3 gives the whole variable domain DGGITQSPKYLFRKEGQNVTLSCEQNLNHDAMYWYRQDPGQGLRLIYYSQIVNDFQKGDIAEGYSVSREKKESFPLTVTSAQKNPTAFYLCASADRDSADTQYFGPGTRLTVL.

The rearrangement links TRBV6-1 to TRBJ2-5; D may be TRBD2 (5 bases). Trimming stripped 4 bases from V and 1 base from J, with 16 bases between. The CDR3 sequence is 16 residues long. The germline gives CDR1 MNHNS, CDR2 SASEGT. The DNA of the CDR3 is TGTGCCAGCAGTGGCCGGACTGAGGGTACCCAAGAGACCCAGTACTTC. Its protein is CASSGRTEGTQETQYF.

CDR3 DNA sequence: TGTGCCATCAGTGGGGGGGTCGGCGAGCAGTACTTC. Its protein is CAISGGVGEQYF. The chain links TRBV10-3 to TRBJ2-7, with D tentatively TRBD2 (6 bases). The CDR3 is 12 residues long. V lost 4 bases to trimming and J lost 6 bases, with 10 bases between them. Germline CDR1 ENHRY, CDR2 SYGVKD.

The CDR3 nucleotides read TGTGCCAGCAGCTTGGAGGTAGCAGATACGCAGTATTTT. This sequence encodes CASSLEVADTQYF. This chain links TRBV5-6 with TRBJ2-3, with D unresolved. This CDR3 has 13 residues. Deletions cut 0 bases from V and 4 bases from J, with 6 bases between. CDR1 SGHDT and CDR2 YYEEEE come from the germline V gene.

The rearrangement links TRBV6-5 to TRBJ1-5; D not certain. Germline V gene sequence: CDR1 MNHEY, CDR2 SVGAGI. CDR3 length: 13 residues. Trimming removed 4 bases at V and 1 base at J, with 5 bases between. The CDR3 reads CASSWRSNQPQHF. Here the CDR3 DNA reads TGTGCCAGCAGTTGGAGGAGCAATCAGCCCCAGCATTTT.

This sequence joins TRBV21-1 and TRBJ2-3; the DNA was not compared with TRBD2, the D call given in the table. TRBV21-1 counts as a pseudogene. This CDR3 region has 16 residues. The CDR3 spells CASRGRTSGCTDTQYF. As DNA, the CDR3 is TGTGCCAGCAGGGGGAGGACTAGCGGATGCACAGATACGCAGTATTTT.

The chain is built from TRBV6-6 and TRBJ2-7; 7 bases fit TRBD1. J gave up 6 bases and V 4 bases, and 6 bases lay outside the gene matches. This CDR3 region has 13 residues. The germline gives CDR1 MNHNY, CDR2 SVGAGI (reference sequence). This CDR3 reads CASSSSYRGEQYF. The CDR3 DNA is TGTGCCAGCAGTTCCTCGTACAGGGGCGAGCAGTACTTC.

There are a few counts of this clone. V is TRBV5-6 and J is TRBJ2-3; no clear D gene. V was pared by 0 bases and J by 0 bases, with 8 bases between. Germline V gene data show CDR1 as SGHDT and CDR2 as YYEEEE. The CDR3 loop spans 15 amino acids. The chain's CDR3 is CASSLGQFSTDTQYF. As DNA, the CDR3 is TGTGCCAGCAGCTTGGGTCAATTTAGCACAGATACGCAGTATTTT.

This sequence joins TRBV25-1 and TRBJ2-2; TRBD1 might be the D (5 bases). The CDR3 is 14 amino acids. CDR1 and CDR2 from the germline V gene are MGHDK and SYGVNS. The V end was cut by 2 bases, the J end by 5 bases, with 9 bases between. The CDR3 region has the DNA TGTGCCAGCAGTGAACAGGGTAGGACCGGGGAGCTGTTTTTT. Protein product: CASSEQGRTGELFF.

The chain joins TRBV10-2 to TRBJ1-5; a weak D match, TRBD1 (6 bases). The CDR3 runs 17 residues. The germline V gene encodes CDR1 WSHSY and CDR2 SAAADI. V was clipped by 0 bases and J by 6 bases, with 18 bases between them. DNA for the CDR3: TGCGCCAGCAGTGAGTCGGGGGGCAGCCCTGGCGGTCAGCCCCAGCATTTT. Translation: CASSESGGSPGGQPQHF.

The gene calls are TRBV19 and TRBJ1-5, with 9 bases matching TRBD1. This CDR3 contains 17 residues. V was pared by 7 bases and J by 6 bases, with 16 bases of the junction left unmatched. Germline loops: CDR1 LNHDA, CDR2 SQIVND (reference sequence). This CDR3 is CASKDMGTGLTSQPQHF. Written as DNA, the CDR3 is TGTGCCAGTAAGGATATGGGGACAGGGCTAACAAGTCAGCCCCAGCATTTT.

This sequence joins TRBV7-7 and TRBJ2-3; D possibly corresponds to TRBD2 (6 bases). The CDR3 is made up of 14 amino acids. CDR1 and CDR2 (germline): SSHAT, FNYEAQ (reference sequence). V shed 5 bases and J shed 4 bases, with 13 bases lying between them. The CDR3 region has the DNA TGTGCCAGCAGCACGACGACTAGGGCAGATACGCAGTATTTT. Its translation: CASSTTTRADTQYF.

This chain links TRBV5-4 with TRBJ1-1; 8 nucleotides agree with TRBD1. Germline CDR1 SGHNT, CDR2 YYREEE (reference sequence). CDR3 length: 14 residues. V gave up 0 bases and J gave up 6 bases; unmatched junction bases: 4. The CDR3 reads CASSLADRGPEAFF. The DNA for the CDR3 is TGTGCCAGCAGCTTGGCCGACAGGGGCCCTGAAGCTTTCTTT.

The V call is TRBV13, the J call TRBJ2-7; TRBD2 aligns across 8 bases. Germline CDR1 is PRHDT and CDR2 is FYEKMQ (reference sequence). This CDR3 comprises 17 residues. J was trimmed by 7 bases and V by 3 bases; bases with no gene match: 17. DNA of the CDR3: TGTGCCAGCAGCTTCGGCTTCCTTACCGGGGGGGCTGGGGAGCAGTACTTC. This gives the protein CASSFGFLTGGAGEQYF.

The CDR3 DNA follows: TGTGCCAGCAGCTCACGACAGGGGCCGAACACTGAAGCTTTCTTT. Protein product: CASSSRQGPNTEAFF. This rearrangement joins TRBV7-6 to TRBJ1-1; TRBD1 agrees at 8 bases. The trim removed 4 bases at V and 1 base at J, leaving 5 bases unmatched. In germline, CDR1 is SGHVS, CDR2 FNYEAQ. This CDR3 has 15 amino acids.

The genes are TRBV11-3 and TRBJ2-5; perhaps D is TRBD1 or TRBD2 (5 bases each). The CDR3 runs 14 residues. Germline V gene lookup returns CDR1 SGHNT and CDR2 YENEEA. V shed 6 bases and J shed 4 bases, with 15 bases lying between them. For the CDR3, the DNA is TGTGCCAGCAGTAGGGGCCGAGGAGGAGAGACCCAGTACTTC. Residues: CASSRGRGGETQYF.

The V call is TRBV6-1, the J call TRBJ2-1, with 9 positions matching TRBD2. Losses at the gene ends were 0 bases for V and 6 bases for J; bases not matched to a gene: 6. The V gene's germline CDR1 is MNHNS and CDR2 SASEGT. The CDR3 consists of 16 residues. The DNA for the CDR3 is TGTGCCAGCAGTGAAGCCGCGGGAGGGGGGAGCAATGAGCAGTTCTTC. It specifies CASSEAAGGGSNEQFF.

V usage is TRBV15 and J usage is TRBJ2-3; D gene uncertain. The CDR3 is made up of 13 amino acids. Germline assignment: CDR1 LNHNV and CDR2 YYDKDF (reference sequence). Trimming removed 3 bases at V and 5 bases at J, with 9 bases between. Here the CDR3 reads CATSRSRQDTQYF. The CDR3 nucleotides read TGTGCCACCAGCAGGAGTCGACAAGATACGCAGTATTTT.

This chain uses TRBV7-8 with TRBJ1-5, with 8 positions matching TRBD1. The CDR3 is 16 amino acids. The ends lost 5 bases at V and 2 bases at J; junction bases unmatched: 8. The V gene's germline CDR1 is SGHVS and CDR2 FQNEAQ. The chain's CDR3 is CASSPRTGSGNQPQHF. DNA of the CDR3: TGTGCCAGCAGCCCCCGGACAGGGTCTGGCAATCAGCCCCAGCATTTT.

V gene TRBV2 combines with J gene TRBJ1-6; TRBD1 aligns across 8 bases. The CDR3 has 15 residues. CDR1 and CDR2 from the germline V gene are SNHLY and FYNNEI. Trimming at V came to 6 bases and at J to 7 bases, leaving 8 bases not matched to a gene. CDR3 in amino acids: CASSQGAVQNSPLHF. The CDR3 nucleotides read TGTGCCAGCAGCCAGGGGGCAGTACAGAATTCACCCCTCCACTTT.

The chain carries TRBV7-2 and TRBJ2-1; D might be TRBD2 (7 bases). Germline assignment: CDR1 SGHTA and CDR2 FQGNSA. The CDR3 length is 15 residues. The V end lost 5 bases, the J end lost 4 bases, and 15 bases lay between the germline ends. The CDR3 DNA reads TGTGCCAGCAGCCTAAGGGGGGGCACGTACAATGAGCAGTTCTTC. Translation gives CASSLRGGTYNEQFF.